This entry features one T cell receptor (beta chain) sequence. This entry comes from a study of cytomegalovirus exposure and HLA in healthy donors. On the study more broadly: Caucasian-associated ancestry cluster membership applied to just over 80% of some 400 genotyped donors.

Germline V gene sequence: CDR1 MDHEN, CDR2 SYDVKM. CDR3 length: 14 amino acids. V dropped 8 bases and J dropped 7; count of bases not matched to a gene: 9. Both 60 Vbeta primers and 13 Jbeta primers went into the PCR. The method was immunoSEQ multiplex PCR; TCRdb's version includes in-frame clones alone and lacks a portion of them. This sample carries approximately 150,000 clones, around four fifths of them seen once, and the ten largest clones take about 1.4%. The chain has TRBV28 and TRBJ2-1, with 9 bases aligning to TRBD2. The receptor's source is a woman aged 25 to 39 in good health and CMV-seropositive. The sample taken for sequencing was PBMCs. CDR3 residues: CASSSGTFRNEQFF. Here the CDR3 DNA reads TGTGCCAGCTCTAGCGGGACTTTCCGGAATGAGCAGTTCTTC.